Included here is one T cell receptor (beta chain) sequence, with context. The data derive from a study of blood T cell repertoires in COVID-19. Study-level information: Material from acute and convalescent COVID-19 was sourced from the United States, Italy and Spain. PBMCs, B-cell-depleted T cells, or T cells were the source of the cDNA or gDNA that made up the material.

How the authors handled the data: For nucleated cells, counts were estimated from reference gene primer amplification. Sequencing used immunoSEQ multiplex PCR; TCRdb keeps in-frame clones, though not all of them. That table supplies the V and J calls and clone size; D and trimming were determined from the DNA. This sample has roughly 63,000 clones; approximately 79% occur once, and the top ten carry less than 10%. The CDR3 loop spans 17 amino acids. This sequence was found in a human donor in a cohort sampled during active COVID-19. The rearrangement joins TRBV23-1 to TRBJ2-5; D unclear. The J call is uncertain, as TRBJ2-7 better fits the DNA end. TRBV23-1 has ORF status, its function being uncertain. The sequenced material came from peripheral blood. CDR3 sequence: CASSPLPPSHRTYEQYF. CDR3 nucleotide sequence: TGCGCCAGCAGTCCTCTCCCCCCTTCGCACAGAACCTACGAGCAGTACTTC.